This T cell receptor beta chain was identified during a study of OX40 agonist ivuxolimab in advanced cancers. Method: immunoSEQ multiplex PCR; TCRdb's copy keeps in-frame clones and lacks some. The sample lists tens of thousands of clones, 80% to 90% seen once, with 17% in the top ten. This clone has only one observation. Trimming took 4 bases from V and 10 from J; bases not matched to a gene: 14. Germline loops: CDR1 LNHDA, CDR2 SQIVND (reference sequence). CDR3 length equals 15 residues. The TCR was taken from an adult with an advanced solid tumor such as melanoma, head and neck, liver or kidney cancer. V usage is TRBV19 and J usage is TRBJ1-1, with 8 positions matching TRBD1. The sequencing here drew on CD4+ or CD8+ T cells sorted from blood, taken in a trial of the OX40 agonist ivuxolimab. DNA for the CDR3: TGTGCCAGTAGTACCTCGGCAGGGGGCAGGGGAGTAGCTTTCTTT. Translation gives CASSTSAGGRGVAFF.